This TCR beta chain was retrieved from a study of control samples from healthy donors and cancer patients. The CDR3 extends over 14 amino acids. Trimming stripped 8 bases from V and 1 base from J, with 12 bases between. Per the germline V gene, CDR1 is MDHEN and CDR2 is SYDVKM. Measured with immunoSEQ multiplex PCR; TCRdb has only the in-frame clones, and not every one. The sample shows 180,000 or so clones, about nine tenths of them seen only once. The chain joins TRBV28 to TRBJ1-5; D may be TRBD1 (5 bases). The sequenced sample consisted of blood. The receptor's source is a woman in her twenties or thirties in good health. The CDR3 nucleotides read TGTGCCAGCGCCGGGGGGGACAGCAATCAGCCCCAGCATTTT. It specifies CASAGGDSNQPQHF.